Shown below are 14 T cell receptor beta chains from a single sample sequenced in a study of Graves' ophthalmopathy and Graves' hyperthyroidism. The study amplified TCR beta CDR3 regions using RNA transcripts. HTBI primers primed a first-round RT-PCR, and a second-round multiplex PCR followed. TCRdb reprocessed the multiplex PCR reads with MiXCR, giving one entry per CDR3 protein. The sample lists 150,000 or so distinct CDR3 sequences; 39% were seen once. The sample consisted of peripheral blood. These TCRs come from a man aged 25 to 40 with Graves' ophthalmopathy.

This clonotype was observed once. The V call is TRBV6-5, the J call TRBJ2-7; no definite D call. Per the germline V gene, CDR1 is MNHEY and CDR2 is SVGAGI. V was clipped by 0 bases and J by 2 bases, with 8 bases between them. This CDR3 contains 14 residues. The CDR3 DNA sequence: TGTGCCAGCAGTTACTCGGGCCAGCCCTACGAGCAGTACTTC. This codes for CASSYSGQPYEQYF.

This clonotype showed up many times. The rearrangement joins TRBV12-3 or TRBV12-4 to TRBJ2-7; 12 bases are a match to TRBD2. V gave up 6 bases and J gave up 7 bases; unmatched junction bases: 4. The CDR3 length is 13 residues. The CDR3 nucleotides are TGTGCCAGCAGCCCCGGACTAGCGGGAGAGCAGTACTTC. It is translated as CASSPGLAGEQYF.

This clonotype was seen many times. The chain carries TRBV7-2 and TRBJ2-7, with 9 positions matching TRBD1. The CDR3 runs to 14 residues. Germline V gives CDR1 SGHTA, CDR2 FQGNSA. J gave up 7 bases and V 5 bases, and 9 bases lay outside the gene matches. The CDR3 reads CASSPEQGAWEQYF. For the CDR3, the DNA is TGTGCCAGCAGCCCTGAACAGGGGGCCTGGGAGCAGTACTTC.

The V and J genes are TRBV19 and TRBJ2-5, with D unclear. This CDR3 contains 13 residues. Germline V gives CDR1 LNHDA, CDR2 SQIVND (reference sequence). V was cut by 6 bases and J by 4 bases, with 12 bases left in between. CDR3 sequence: CASSPRNRETQYF. DNA of the CDR3: TGTGCCAGTAGCCCCCGGAACAGAGAGACCCAGTACTTC.

The chain links TRBV11-2 to TRBJ1-2; 7 positions agree with TRBD1. Germline lookup yields CDR1 SGHAT and CDR2 FQNNGV. Unmatched junction bases numbered 2, after V lost 5 bases and J lost 2 bases. CDR3 length: 13 amino acids. DNA for the CDR3: TGTGCCAGCAGCGCGGACAGGAACTATGGCTACACCTTC. It codes for CASSADRNYGYTF. Drawing the rest from reference TRBV11-2 and TRBJ1-2, the complete variable domain is EAGVAQSPRYKIIEKRQSVAFWCNPISGHATLYWYQQILGQGPKLLIQFQNNGVVDDSQLPKDRFSAERLKGVDSTLKIQPAKLEDSAVYLCASSADRNYGYTFGSGTRLTVV.

V is TRBV29-1 and J is TRBJ1-1; TRBD1 aligns across 8 bases. This CDR3 spans 12 amino acids. The junction had 5 bases not matched to a gene; V was cut back by 6 bases and J by 5 bases. Germline V gene data show CDR1 as SQVTM and CDR2 as ANQGSEA. The CDR3 region is CSVSGGLTEAFF. Here the CDR3 DNA reads TGCAGCGTATCAGGGGGCTTGACTGAAGCTTTCTTT.

This clonotype was seen at least ten times. CDR3 DNA: TGTGCCAGCAGTCCGACTAGCGGGTACAATGAGCAGTTCTTC. Translated, it gives CASSPTSGYNEQFF. The chain employs TRBV12-3 or TRBV12-4 and TRBJ2-1; 10 bases line up with TRBD2. The CDR3 contains 14 residues. Trimming took 5 bases from V and 4 from J; bases not matched to a gene: 2.

This clonotype came up many times. The CDR3 here is CASSPGRGQGRTEAFF. The CDR3 DNA follows: TGTGCCAGCAGCCCCGGGCGGGGTCAGGGACGGACTGAAGCTTTCTTT. The chain uses TRBV11-3 and TRBJ1-1; TRBD1 might be the D (5 bases). The length of the CDR3 is 16 residues. Per germline, CDR1 SGHNT and CDR2 YENEEA. Trimming left V 5 bases short and J 5 bases short, with 21 bases between.

The chain has TRBV4-3 and TRBJ2-7, with D tentatively TRBD1 (6 bases). CDR1 and CDR2 from the germline V gene are LGHNA and YSLEER. This CDR3 spans 14 amino acids. V lost 0 bases and J 6 bases, leaving 12 bases between the germline ends. CDR3 amino acids: CASSQDWAGAEQYF. The CDR3 DNA sequence: TGCGCCAGCAGCCAAGATTGGGCAGGGGCCGAGCAGTACTTC.

This clonotype was detected ten times or more. The chain is built from TRBV28 and TRBJ2-7; D might be TRBD2 (6 bases). The CDR3 length is 16 residues. Germline V gives CDR1 MDHEN, CDR2 SYDVKM. Trimming removed 6 bases from V and 5 bases from J, with 23 bases in between. The CDR3 region has the DNA TGTGCCAGCAGCCCCCGGGGGACCGGGCGGTGGAACGAGCAGTACTTC. Protein: CASSPRGTGRWNEQYF.

At least ten counts were recorded for this clonotype. The V call is TRBV28, the J call TRBJ2-7; 8 nucleotides match TRBD1. V shed 5 bases and J 1 base; nucleotides not matched to a gene: 4. The CDR3 runs to 14 residues. Germline V gene lookup returns CDR1 MDHEN and CDR2 SYDVKM. CDR3 sequence reads: CASSPWDRSYEQYF. The CDR3 DNA reads as TGTGCCAGCAGTCCCTGGGACAGGTCCTACGAGCAGTACTTC.

The CDR3 sequence: CASSLGQGSTTEAFF. The CDR3 bases are TGTGCCAGCAGCTTAGGACAGGGGTCGACCACTGAAGCTTTCTTT. This sequence joins TRBV7-3 and TRBJ1-1; 9 bases match TRBD1. The CDR3 contains 15 residues. Unmatched junction bases numbered 5, after V lost 2 bases and J lost 4 bases. Germline values: CDR1 SGHTA, CDR2 FQGTGA.

The chain uses TRBV11-2 and TRBJ2-6; tentative D call: TRBD1 (5 bases). Trimming stripped 5 bases from V and 4 bases from J, with 24 bases between. The germline V gene encodes CDR1 SGHAT and CDR2 FQNNGV. CDR3 length: 19 amino acids. CDR3 residues: CASSTFVGRLGEGANVLTF. CDR3 nucleotide sequence: TGTGCCAGCAGCACGTTCGTGGGGCGGCTCGGCGAGGGGGCCAACGTCCTGACTTTC.

This clonotype has a count of ten or more. This sequence joins TRBV28 and TRBJ2-7; D is uncertain. CDR1 and CDR2 from the germline V gene are MDHEN and SYDVKM. The germline V and J ends were trimmed by 5 bases and 3 bases, with 5 bases remaining between them. The CDR3 is 11 amino acids. CDR3 DNA sequence: TGTGCCAGCAGTGTTAGCTACGAGCAGTACTTC. This codes for CASSVSYEQYF.